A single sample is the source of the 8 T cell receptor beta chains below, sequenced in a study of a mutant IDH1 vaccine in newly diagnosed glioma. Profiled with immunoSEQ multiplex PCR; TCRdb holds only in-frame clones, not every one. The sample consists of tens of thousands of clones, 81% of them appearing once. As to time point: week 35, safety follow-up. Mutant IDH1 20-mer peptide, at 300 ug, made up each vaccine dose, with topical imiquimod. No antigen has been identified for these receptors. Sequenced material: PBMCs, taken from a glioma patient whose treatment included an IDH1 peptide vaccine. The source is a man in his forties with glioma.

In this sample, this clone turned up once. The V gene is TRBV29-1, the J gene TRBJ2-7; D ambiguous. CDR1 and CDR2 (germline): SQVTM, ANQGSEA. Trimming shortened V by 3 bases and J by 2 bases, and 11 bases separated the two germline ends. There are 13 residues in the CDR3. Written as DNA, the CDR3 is TGCAGCGTTGACAGCTCGCCCCCCTACGAGCAGTACTTC. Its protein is CSVDSSPPYEQYF.

For the CDR3, the DNA is TGCGCCAGCAGCCCGATACTAGCGGGTGGCTACAATGAGCAGTTCTTC. This codes for CASSPILAGGYNEQFF. The V and J genes are TRBV5-1 and TRBJ2-1, with TRBD2 matching over 9 bases. V shed 4 bases and J 3 bases; nucleotides not matched to a gene: 8. Germline lookup yields CDR1 SGHRS and CDR2 YFSETQ. This CDR3 has 16 amino acids.

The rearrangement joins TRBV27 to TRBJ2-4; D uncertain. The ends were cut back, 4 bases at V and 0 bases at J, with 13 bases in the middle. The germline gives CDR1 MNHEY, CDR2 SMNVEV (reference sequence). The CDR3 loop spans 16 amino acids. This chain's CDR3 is CASSSHQIKAKNIQYF. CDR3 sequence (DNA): TGTGCCAGCAGTTCCCATCAGATAAAAGCCAAAAACATTCAGTACTTC.

The CDR3 sequence: CASSFSPAADTQYF. The CDR3, as DNA: TGTGCCAGCAGCTTTTCGCCAGCTGCAGATACGCAGTATTTT. The genes are TRBV11-3 and TRBJ2-3; D call uncertain. The CDR3 has 14 amino acids. V was shortened by 3 bases and J by 4 bases, with 11 bases between the two germline ends. From germline, CDR1 is SGHNT and CDR2 YENEEA.

The CDR3 DNA sequence: TGTGCCAGCAGCTTCACTAGCGGGGGTATGGCAGATACGCAGTATTTT. It is translated as CASSFTSGGMADTQYF. V is TRBV4-2 and J is TRBJ2-3; 11 nucleotides match TRBD2. Unmatched junction bases numbered 8, after V lost 5 bases and J lost 4 bases. The CDR3 sequence is 16 residues long. The germline gives CDR1 LGHNA, CDR2 YNFKEQ.

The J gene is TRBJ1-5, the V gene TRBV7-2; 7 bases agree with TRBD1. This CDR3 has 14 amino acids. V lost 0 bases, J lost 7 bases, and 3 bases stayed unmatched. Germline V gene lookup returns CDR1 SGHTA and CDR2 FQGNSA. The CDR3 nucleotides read TGTGCCAGCAGCTTAGCCAGGGGGGTACAGCCCCAGCATTTT. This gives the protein CASSLARGVQPQHF.

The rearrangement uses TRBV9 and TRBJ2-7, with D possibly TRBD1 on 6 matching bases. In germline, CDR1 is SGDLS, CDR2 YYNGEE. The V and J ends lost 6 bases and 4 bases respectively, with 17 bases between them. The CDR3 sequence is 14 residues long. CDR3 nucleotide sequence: TGTGCCAGCACCACCGAGGACAGCATATACGAGCAGTACTTC. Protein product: CASTTEDSIYEQYF.

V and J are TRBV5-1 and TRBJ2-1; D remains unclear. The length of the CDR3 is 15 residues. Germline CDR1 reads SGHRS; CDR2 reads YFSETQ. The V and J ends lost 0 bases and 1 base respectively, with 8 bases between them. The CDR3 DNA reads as TGCGCCAGCAGCTTGGACGGAGTTTCCTACAATGAGCAGTTCTTC. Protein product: CASSLDGVSYNEQFF.